This is a list of T cell receptor beta chains from one sample in a study of blood T cell repertoires in COVID-19. Only in-frame clones appear in the TCRdb table, and some are missing; sequencing was by immunoSEQ multiplex PCR. There are fewer than 250,000 clones in the sample; around 79% occur only once, and over 10% lies in the top ten. Source material: peripheral blood. These receptors were collected from a woman between 50 and 59 years old with acute or convalescent COVID-19. Each CDR3 is given with its conserved first and last residue. A D gene is named only where the DNA matches it firmly. Some rows mark clone size as missing; the rest say once, few, many or name a class of expanded clone.

cdr3_nt	cdr3_aa	j_call	v_call	clone_size	d_call
TGTGCCAGCAGCCAAAGAGGGCAACAATCCTACGAGCAGTACTTC	CASSQRGQQSYEQYF	TRBJ2-7	TRBV7-2	NA	NA
TGTGCCAGCAGCTTACTCCTCTCTGGAAACACCATATATTTT	CASSLLLSGNTIYF	TRBJ1-3	TRBV7-2	NA	NA
TGTGCCAGCAGCTTAGCGAGGGGGCGACCCCTCCACTTT	CASSLARGRPLHF	TRBJ1-6	TRBV7-8	NA	TRBD1
TGTGCCAGCTCACCAGACAGGGGTGCCTATGGCTACACCTTC	CASSPDRGAYGYTF	TRBJ1-2	TRBV18	NA	TRBD1
TGTGCCAGTAGTCCGCGGACAGGGGGACTCAGACTCAGGCATTTT	CASSPRTGGLRLRHF	TRBJ1-5	TRBV19	few	TRBD1
TGCGCCAGCAGCTGGGACTGGAGTCCAGAACGGTCAGCCCTCCACTTT	CASSWDWSPERSALHF	TRBJ1-6	TRBV5-1	NA	NA
TGTGCCTGCCGGTTCGGACTTAATGAAAAACTGTTTTTT	CACRFGLNEKLFF	TRBJ1-4	TRBV30	NA	NA
TGTGCCAGCAGTGTCCAGGGGAACGAGCAGTACTTC	CASSVQGNEQYF	TRBJ2-7	TRBV2	NA	NA
TGTGCCAGCAGTTTATCCGACAGGTCCTACGAGCAGTACTTC	CASSLSDRSYEQYF	TRBJ2-7	TRBV27	NA	NA
TGTGCCACTCTAGCGGGGGGCCGGGGAGATACGCAGTATTTT	CATLAGGRGDTQYF	TRBJ2-3	TRBV24-1	NA	TRBD2
TGTGCCAGCAGGACATTCTATGGCTACACCTTC	CASRTFYGYTF	TRBJ1-2	TRBV27	NA	NA
TGTGCCTGGAGTCGGGTGACAGGGTCCGGGGAGCTGTTTTTT	CAWSRVTGSGELFF	TRBJ2-2	TRBV30	NA	TRBD1
TGCAGCGTTCGAGGGTCCCACTACGAGCAGTACTTC	CSVRGSHYEQYF	TRBJ2-7	TRBV29-1	NA	NA
TGTGCCAGCAGCACCGGGACACTAACTAATGAAAAACTGTTTTTT	CASSTGTLTNEKLFF	TRBJ1-4	TRBV6-5	NA	NA
TGCGCCAGCAGCTTGGCTGGGGGGGCGAAGAACACTGAAGCTTTCTTT	CASSLAGGAKNTEAFF	TRBJ1-1	TRBV5-1	NA	NA
TGCGCCAGCAGCCGCCAATTGACAGGGTACTATGGCTACACCTTC	CASSRQLTGYYGYTF	TRBJ1-2	TRBV4-3	NA	TRBD1
TGTGCCAGCAGCTTAGACAGTATATACGAGCAGTACTTC	CASSLDSIYEQYF	TRBJ2-7	TRBV5-6	few	NA
TGTGCCAGCAGCCCAGGCGGGGGACCCCCCTACAATGAGCAGTTCTTC	CASSPGGGPPYNEQFF	TRBJ2-1	TRBV9	NA	TRBD2
TGCGCCAGCAGCCAAGACCGAGCGGGACACAATGAGCAGTTCTTC	CASSQDRAGHNEQFF	TRBJ2-1	TRBV4-3	NA	TRBD2
TGTGCCAGCAGTCTAAGGGGATATGGCTACACCTTC	CASSLRGYGYTF	TRBJ1-2	TRBV28	NA	NA
TGCAGCGTTGCCCCACAGGGGATCTCCTACGAGCAGTACTTC	CSVAPQGISYEQYF	TRBJ2-7	TRBV29-1	NA	TRBD1
TGTGCCAGCAGTCAGGGGAGTAGCAGTAGGACTGAAGCTTTCTTT	CASSQGSSSRTEAFF	TRBJ1-1	TRBV6-5	many	NA
TGTGCCAGTACGGGAAAGACTACATACGAGCAGTACTTC	CASTGKTTYEQYF	TRBJ2-7	TRBV19	NA	NA
TGTGCCAGCAGCAAAGAAGAGGGGGCAGGAGGGGAGCTGTTTTTT	CASSKEEGAGGELFF	TRBJ2-2	TRBV21-1	many	NA
TGTGCCAGCTCACCTGAGACAGCCGCAACTAATGAAAAACTGTTTTTT	CASSPETAATNEKLFF	TRBJ1-4	TRBV18	NA	NA
TGTGCCAGCAGTACGGACAGCCGAACCTCCTACGAGCAGTACTTC	CASSTDSRTSYEQYF	TRBJ2-7	TRBV2	NA	NA
TGTGCCAGCTCTTTTAACACCGGGGAGCTGTTTTTT	CASSFNTGELFF	TRBJ2-2	TRBV27	once	NA
TGTGCCTGGAGTGTACTGGGGGGGGCCCCCCTCCACTTT	CAWSVLGGAPLHF	TRBJ1-6	TRBV30	NA	NA
TGTGCCAGCTCCGAGTCGGGGTCCTTGTACAATGAGCAGTTCTTC	CASSESGSLYNEQFF	TRBJ2-1	TRBV4-2	NA	NA
TGTGCCAGCAGTTCCATCGGGACTAGCGACTACGAGCAGTACTTC	CASSSIGTSDYEQYF	TRBJ2-7	TRBV6-2/TRBV6-3	NA	TRBD2
TGTGCCAGCAGCCAAGGACAGGGCCCAACTAATCAGCCCCAGCATTTT	CASSQGQGPTNQPQHF	TRBJ1-5	TRBV4-2	NA	TRBD1
TGTGCCAGCAGTCGCACTAGCGTAGAGACCCAGTACTTC	CASSRTSVETQYF	TRBJ2-5	TRBV12-3/TRBV12-4	NA	TRBD2
TGTGCCACCAGTGATAGCCGGGAGGCCACTGAAGCTTTCTTT	CATSDSREATEAFF	TRBJ1-1	TRBV24-1	NA	NA
TGTGCCAGCAGCGTAGGTCAGACAGGGGGCTTAAATTATGGCTACACCTTC	CASSVGQTGGLNYGYTF	TRBJ1-2	TRBV9	NA	TRBD1
TGTGCCAGCAGCCCCGGACAGGGCGGCAATCAGCCCCAGCATTTT	CASSPGQGGNQPQHF	TRBJ1-5	TRBV6-6	NA	TRBD1
TGTGCCAGCAGCTGGACTAGCGGGGGGGCCTACGAGCAGTACTTC	CASSWTSGGAYEQYF	TRBJ2-7	TRBV11-2	NA	TRBD2
TGTGCCAGCAGCGTAGACGGGGGGGCACACGATGAGCAGTTCTTC	CASSVDGGAHDEQFF	TRBJ2-1	TRBV9	NA	TRBD2
TGTGCCAGCAGCCCGGGACAGATTGGGAATCAGCCCCAGCATTTT	CASSPGQIGNQPQHF	TRBJ1-5	TRBV28	few	TRBD1
TGTGCCTGGAGTAAAACAGGGGCGCGGTACGAGCAGTACTTC	CAWSKTGARYEQYF	TRBJ2-7	TRBV30	NA	TRBD1
TGTGCCAGCAGTATATTACAGGGGGGCTATGGCTACACCTTC	CASSILQGGYGYTF	TRBJ1-2	TRBV28	NA	TRBD1
TGTGCCAGCAGTCTTAGCGGGAGTGGGTACAATGAGCAGTTCTTC	CASSLSGSGYNEQFF	TRBJ2-1	TRBV7-2	NA	TRBD2
TGTGCCAGCACCCCACAGGGTTTCGGTGAGACCCAGTACTTC	CASTPQGFGETQYF	TRBJ2-5	TRBV7-2	NA	NA
TGTGCCACCGGGAGTGGGTCCGACACTGAAGCTTTCTTT	CATGSGSDTEAFF	TRBJ1-1	TRBV24-1	NA	NA
TGTGCCAGCAGTGGGGGACTAGTGCAGCAGTACTTC	CASSGGLVQQYF	TRBJ2-7	TRBV2	NA	TRBD2
TGTGCCAGCAGCTTTGACAGGGGCCTCACAGATACGCAGTATTTT	CASSFDRGLTDTQYF	TRBJ2-3	TRBV3-1/TRBV3-2	NA	TRBD1
TGTGCCAGTAGTATCACATTTAGAAGCAGGGATGAGCAGTTCTTC	CASSITFRSRDEQFF	TRBJ2-1	TRBV19	NA	NA
TGTGCCAGCAGTACCCAGACAGGGGGCAACTATGGCTACACCTTC	CASSTQTGGNYGYTF	TRBJ1-2	TRBV28	NA	TRBD1
TGTGCCAGTAGCAAAACACAGAATCAGCCCCAGCATTTT	CASSKTQNQPQHF	TRBJ1-5	TRBV19	few	NA
TGTGCCAGCAGCCTAACCGGGACAGGGGGTCAGCCCCAGCATTTT	CASSLTGTGGQPQHF	TRBJ1-5	TRBV6-2/TRBV6-3	NA	TRBD1
TGTGCCAGCAGCTTGGGGGCCGGGGGTTCGGGAAACATTCAGTACTTC	CASSLGAGGSGNIQYF	TRBJ2-4	TRBV5-4	NA	NA